The clone carrying this TCR beta chain was seen many times. This sample stems from a study of T-cell memory formation after mild COVID-19. The CDR3 extends over 16 amino acids. With V trimmed by 2 bases and J by 3 bases, 6 bases remained unmatched. Germline assignment: CDR1 SGHDT and CDR2 YYEEEE. TCRdb re-analysed the 5' RACE reads in MiXCR, keeping a single row per CDR3 protein. The sample contains 470,000 or so distinct CDR3 sequences, roughly 18% of which appear only once. The V gene is TRBV5-6, the J gene TRBJ2-4, with 9 bases fitting TRBD2. This clonotype was sampled from an adult woman who had mild COVID-19 (a few samples of this study predate the infection). Cell type and time point are not known. The sequenced material came from PBMCs or a T cell subset sorted from them (not recorded which). Written as DNA, the CDR3 is TGTGCCAGCAGCTTTTTTAGCGGGAGCGGCAAAAACATTCAGTACTTC. It is translated as CASSFFSGSGKNIQYF.